The rows below give T cell receptor beta chains drawn from one sample of a study of T cells in Graves' hyperthyroidism and ophthalmopathy. In TCRdb, the multiplex PCR reads were re-called with MiXCR into one record per CDR3 protein. The sample lists 410,000 or so distinct CDR3 sequences, over 12% seen once, with less than 15% in the top ten. Sequencing was done on a sample of blood. These receptors all stem from a man younger than 30 with Graves' ophthalmopathy. Both conserved end residues are part of each CDR3. D genes are given only for firm matches. Part of the rows lack a size; the others show once, few, many or a class for expanded clones.

clone_size	v_call	j_call	d_call	cdr3_aa	cdr3_nt
.	TRBV14	TRBJ2-3	.	CASSQAQRTDTQYF	TGTGCCAGCAGCCAGGCGCAGCGCACAGATACGCAGTATTTT
few	TRBV29-1	TRBJ1-2	TRBD1	CSVDGQADWGYTF	TGCAGCGTTGATGGACAGGCCGACTGGGGCTACACCTTC
.	TRBV19	TRBJ1-5	.	CASLGRGAGQPQHF	TGTGCCAGTCTAGGTAGGGGGGCCGGTCAGCCCCAGCATTTT
many	TRBV3-1	TRBJ1-3	.	CASSQGSGSGNTIYF	TGTGCCAGCAGCCAAGGATCAGGGTCCGGAAACACCATATATTTT
.	TRBV9	TRBJ2-2	.	CASSVGSGELFF	TGTGCCAGCAGCGTAGGGTCCGGGGAGCTGTTTTTT
many	TRBV11-3	TRBJ2-5	.	CASSLGGHGETQYF	TGTGCCAGCAGCTTAGGGGGTCACGGAGAGACCCAGTACTTC
many	TRBV20-1	TRBJ1-5	TRBD1	CSARKEGQPYQPQHF	TGCAGTGCTAGGAAGGAGGGACAGCCTTATCAGCCCCAGCATTTT
few	TRBV5-1	TRBJ2-7	TRBD2	CANRSNLAGESSYEQYF	TGCGCCAACAGAAGCAACTTAGCGGGCGAGAGCTCCTACGAGCAGTACTTC
many	TRBV20-1	TRBJ2-7	.	CSAMGLDHWAYEQYF	TGCAGTGCCATGGGATTGGATCACTGGGCCTACGAGCAGTACTTC
many	TRBV7-2	TRBJ2-7	TRBD2	CASSFTSGGRYEQYF	TGTGCCAGCAGCTTCACTAGCGGGGGGAGGTACGAGCAGTACTTC
many	TRBV27	TRBJ2-5	.	CASSFSSSGQETQYF	TGTGCCAGCAGTTTCTCGTCGTCGGGTCAAGAGACCCAGTACTTC
.	TRBV5-1	TRBJ1-5	TRBD1	CASSLSGTVNQPQHF	TGCGCCAGCAGCTTGTCCGGGACAGTCAATCAGCCCCAGCATTTT
.	TRBV18	TRBJ1-5	.	CASSPTDHNQPQHF	TGTGCCAGCTCACCAACGGACCATAATCAGCCCCAGCATTTT
many	TRBV29-1	TRBJ2-7	.	CSVAPSSDEQYF	TGCAGCGTTGCGCCGAGTTCCGACGAGCAGTACTTC
many	TRBV7-9	TRBJ2-7	TRBD2	CASSSGASGGAYEQYF	TGTGCCAGCAGCTCTGGGGCTAGCGGGGGGGCCTACGAGCAGTACTTC
.	TRBV5-1	TRBJ2-7	TRBD2	CASSLGSTKGRAYEQYF	TGCGCCAGCAGCTTGGGGAGTACTAAGGGGAGGGCCTACGAGCAGTACTTC
.	TRBV10-3	TRBJ1-6	.	CAISEQSNSPPHF	TGTGCCATCAGTGAGCAGAGTAATTCACCCCCCCACTTT
many	TRBV6-1	TRBJ2-1	.	CASGGQPSYNEQFF	TGTGCCAGCGGTGGACAGCCCTCCTACAATGAGCAGTTCTTC
.	TRBV5-1	TRBJ2-5	.	CASSFQETRYF	TGCGCCAGCAGCTTTCAAGAGACCCGGTACTTC
once	TRBV12-3/TRBV12-4	TRBJ2-3	TRBD1	CASSAQGKATDTQYF	TGTGCCAGCAGTGCACAGGGGAAGGCCACAGATACGCAGTATTTT
.	TRBV5-1	TRBJ2-1	TRBD2	CASSSGTSGMDEQFF	TGCGCCAGCAGCTCCGGGACTAGCGGGATGGATGAGCAGTTCTTC
.	TRBV4-1	TRBJ2-4	.	CASGALAKNIQYF	TGCGCCAGCGGGGCCCTAGCCAAAAACATTCAGTACTTC
.	TRBV5-6	TRBJ2-5	.	CASSLAGHLYF	TGTGCCAGCAGCTTAGCGGGACACCTGTACTTC
few	TRBV15	TRBJ2-3	TRBD2	CATSRGAGADTQYF	TGTGCCACCAGCAGAGGAGCGGGAGCAGATACGCAGTATTTT
many	TRBV3-1	TRBJ1-2	.	CASSQGGNYGYTF	TGTGCCAGCAGCCAAGGGGGTAACTATGGCTACACCTTC
many	TRBV13	TRBJ1-1	.	CASSEPGHLYEAFF	TGTGCCAGCAGCGAACCGGGACACCTGTATGAAGCTTTCTTT
many	TRBV12-3/TRBV12-4	TRBJ1-1	TRBD1	CASTAGGMIRIAEAFF	TGTGCCAGCACGGCAGGGGGTATGATAAGGATCGCTGAAGCTTTCTTT
once	TRBV28	TRBJ2-7	.	CASSFRLALYEQYF	TGTGCCAGCAGTTTTCGGCTGGCGTTATACGAGCAGTACTTC
many	TRBV7-9	TRBJ2-1	.	CASSLGDPEQFF	TGTGCCAGCAGCTTGGGGGACCCTGAGCAGTTCTTC
.	TRBV5-1	TRBJ2-7	.	CASSLGIREQYF	TGCGCCAGCAGCTTGGGTATCCGCGAGCAGTACTTC
many	TRBV5-1	TRBJ2-1	TRBD2	CASSLTSGGNEQFF	TGCGCCAGCAGCTTGACTAGCGGGGGGAATGAGCAGTTCTTC
.	TRBV6-5	TRBJ2-1	TRBD2	CASSFPSGGPAFYNEQFF	TGTGCCAGCAGTTTTCCCAGCGGGGGGCCAGCTTTCTACAATGAGCAGTTCTTC
.	TRBV7-6	TRBJ2-1	TRBD2	CASSPGGAREQFF	TGTGCCAGCAGCCCCGGGGGGGCTAGGGAGCAGTTCTTC
many	TRBV27	TRBJ2-7	TRBD2	CASLRGTSGPRLYEQYF	TGTGCCAGCCTACGCGGGACTAGCGGGCCGCGCCTCTACGAGCAGTACTTC
.	TRBV11-2	TRBJ1-1	.	CVSSQDSAGNTEAFF	TGTGTCAGCAGCCAAGATTCAGCAGGGAACACTGAAGCTTTCTTT
many	TRBV7-9	TRBJ2-2	.	CASSGRERSYTGELFF	TGTGCCAGCAGCGGACGGGAGCGGAGCTACACCGGGGAGCTGTTTTTT
.	TRBV7-2	TRBJ2-2	TRBD2	CASSITSGVTGELFF	TGTGCCAGCAGCATAACTAGCGGGGTTACCGGGGAGCTGTTTTTT
few	TRBV6-2/TRBV6-3	TRBJ2-3	.	CANSRDLADTQYF	TGTGCCAACAGTAGGGACTTGGCAGATACACAGTATTTT
many	TRBV4-1	TRBJ2-1	TRBD2	CASSQDSGDNEQFF	TGCGCCAGCAGCCAAGATAGCGGGGACAATGAGCAGTTCTTC
.	TRBV19	TRBJ1-5	TRBD1	CASSFQDRADGNQPQHF	TGTGCCAGTAGTTTTCAGGACAGGGCCGATGGCAATCAGCCCCAGCATTTT
many	TRBV7-8	TRBJ1-2	TRBD1	CASSFGQGPFYGYTF	TGTGCCAGCAGCTTTGGACAGGGCCCCTTCTATGGCTACACCTTC
.	TRBV27	TRBJ2-6	.	CASSFGFSGANVLTF	TGTGCCAGCAGTTTCGGTTTCTCTGGGGCCAACGTCCTGACTTTC
few	TRBV19	TRBJ2-1	TRBD2	CASRLAGSVNEQFF	TGTGCCAGTAGATTAGCGGGATCGGTTAATGAGCAGTTCTTC
.	TRBV7-9	TRBJ2-7	.	CASSLVPGLQKTYEQYF	TGTGCCAGCAGCTTAGTTCCGGGACTGCAAAAAACCTACGAGCAGTACTTC
many	TRBV29-1	TRBJ2-1	.	CSVVTAYNEQFF	TGCAGCGTTGTAACGGCGTACAATGAGCAGTTCTTC
many	TRBV29-1	TRBJ2-3	.	CSVEPRTDTQYF	TGCAGCGTTGAGCCCCGGACAGATACGCAGTATTTT
.	TRBV24-1	TRBJ1-3	TRBD1	CATSDGTGGNTIYF	TGTGCCACCAGTGACGGGACAGGAGGAAACACCATATATTTT
many	TRBV20-1	TRBJ2-3	TRBD1	CSAPAGTGAHTQYF	TGCAGTGCTCCCGCCGGGACAGGGGCTCATACGCAGTATTTT
many	TRBV12-3/TRBV12-4	TRBJ2-5	TRBD1	CASSLDRGLETQYF	TGTGCCAGCAGTTTGGACAGGGGGCTTGAGACCCAGTACTTC
many	TRBV20-1	TRBJ2-7	TRBD1	CSARGRGRGYEQYF	TGCAGTGCTAGGGGCAGGGGGCGCGGGTACGAGCAGTACTTC
many	TRBV4-2	TRBJ2-7	.	CASSHHQSREQYF	TGTGCCAGCAGCCACCATCAGTCCAGGGAGCAGTACTTC